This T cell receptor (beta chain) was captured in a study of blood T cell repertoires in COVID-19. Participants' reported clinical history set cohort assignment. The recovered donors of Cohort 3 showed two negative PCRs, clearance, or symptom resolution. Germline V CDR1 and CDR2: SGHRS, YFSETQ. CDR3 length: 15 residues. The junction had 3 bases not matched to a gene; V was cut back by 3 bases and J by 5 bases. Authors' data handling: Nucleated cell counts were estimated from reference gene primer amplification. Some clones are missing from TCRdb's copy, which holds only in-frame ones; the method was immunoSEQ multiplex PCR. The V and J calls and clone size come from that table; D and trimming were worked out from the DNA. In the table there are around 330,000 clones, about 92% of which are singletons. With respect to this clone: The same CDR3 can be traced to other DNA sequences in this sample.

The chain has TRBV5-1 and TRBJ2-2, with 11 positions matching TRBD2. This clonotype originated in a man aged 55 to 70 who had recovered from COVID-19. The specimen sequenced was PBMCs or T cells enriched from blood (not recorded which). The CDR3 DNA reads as TGCGCCAGCAGCTCAGGGACTAGCGGAACCGGGGAGCTGTTTTTT. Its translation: CASSSGTSGTGELFF. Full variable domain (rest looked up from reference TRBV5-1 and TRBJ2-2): KAGVTQTPRYLIKTRGQQVTLSCSPISGHRSVSWYQQTPGQGLQFLFEYFSETQRNKGNFPGRFSGRQFSNSRSEMNVSTLELGDSALYLCASSSGTSGTGELFFGEGSRLTVL.